The 9 T cell receptor beta chains presented below share a single source sample, sequenced in a study of T cell responses to AZD1222 COVID-19 vaccine. Using immunoSEQ multiplex PCR, the repertoire was profiled, and TCRdb retains in-frame clones only, with some absent. The table shows about 200,000 clones, with over 85% occurring only once. The material sequenced was peripheral blood, taken 28 days after the second AZD1222 dose. The receptors come from an adult who received the AZD1222 COVID-19 vaccine.

V and J are TRBV6-4 and TRBJ2-1; D possibly corresponds to TRBD1 (6 bases). V was cut by 5 bases and J by 3 bases, with 11 bases left in between. Germline V gene data show CDR1 as MRHNA and CDR2 as SNTAGT. The CDR3 loop spans 14 amino acids. CDR3 loop: CASSLQGNYNEQFF. CDR3 DNA sequence: TGTGCCAGCAGTTTGCAGGGGAACTACAATGAGCAGTTCTTC.

The chain couples TRBV7-9 to TRBJ1-6; 7 bases map to TRBD1. CDR3 size: 15 residues. The germline gives CDR1 SEHNR, CDR2 FQNEAQ (reference sequence). V lost 3 bases, J lost 5 bases, and 4 bases stayed unmatched. In DNA form, the CDR3 reads TGTGCCAGCAGCTTCTCCGGGACAGATAATTCACCCCTCCACTTT. Amino acids: CASSFSGTDNSPLHF.

The rearrangement uses TRBV4-1 and TRBJ1-5; unclear D gene. The CDR3 loop spans 13 amino acids. Germline CDR1 and CDR2: MGHRA and YSYEKL. With 0 bases removed from V and 12 bases from J, the gap between germline ends came to 12 bases. The CDR3 DNA is TGCGCCAGCAGCCAAGACAGGAGCCAGGTCCAGCATTTT. Encoded protein: CASSQDRSQVQHF.

The chain's CDR3 is CASSYSSSGANVLTF. DNA of the CDR3: TGTGCCAGCAGTTACAGTTCCTCTGGGGCCAACGTCCTGACTTTC. The rearrangement uses TRBV7-9 and TRBJ2-6; no clear D. This CDR3 has 15 amino acids. The germline CDR1 and CDR2 sequences are SEHNR and FQNEAQ (reference sequence). V was clipped by 6 bases and J by 0 bases, with 9 bases between them.

The chain couples TRBV20-1 to TRBJ2-2, with TRBD1 as a possible D gene (6 bases). With 3 bases removed from V and 4 bases from J, the gap between germline ends came to 12 bases. The CDR3 runs 14 residues. Germline values: CDR1 DFQATT, CDR2 SNEGSKA (reference sequence). CDR3: CSASGDTVTGELFF. The CDR3 DNA sequence: TGCAGTGCTAGTGGGGACACCGTCACCGGGGAGCTGTTTTTT.

This sequence joins TRBV6-6 and TRBJ2-5; 15 positions match TRBD2. Trimming cost V 4 bases and J 5 bases; bases outside gene matches: 5. This CDR3 is built from 16 residues. Germline values: CDR1 MNHNY, CDR2 SVGAGI (reference sequence). The CDR3 here is CASSSRTSGGAETQYF. DNA of the CDR3: TGTGCCAGCAGTTCCCGGACTAGCGGGGGGGCGGAGACCCAGTACTTC.

The chain employs TRBV5-6 and TRBJ2-1; possibly TRBD1 for D (6 bases). The ends were cut back, 4 bases at V and 2 bases at J, with 16 bases in the middle. The CDR3 has 16 amino acids. The germline CDR1 and CDR2 sequences are SGHDT and YYEEEE. DNA of the CDR3: TGTGCCAGCAGCCCTTTCGGGACATCTACCTACAATGAGCAGTTCTTC. This codes for CASSPFGTSTYNEQFF.

The chain links TRBV6-2 or TRBV6-3 to TRBJ2-5, with D possibly being TRBD1 (5 bases). CDR3 size: 17 residues. V was cut by 2 bases and J by 2 bases, with 18 bases left in between. Germline CDR1 and CDR2: MNHEY and SVGEGT. The CDR3 coding sequence is TGTGCCAGCAGTTACGGACGGAGTGTGGGGCCTCAAGAGACCCAGTACTTC. This gives the protein CASSYGRSVGPQETQYF.

J is TRBJ1-4 and V is TRBV27, with 11 nucleotides matching TRBD1. J gave up 7 bases and V 5 bases, and 6 bases lay outside the gene matches. The length of the CDR3 is 15 residues. From germline, CDR1 is MNHEY and CDR2 SMNVEV (reference sequence). CDR3 nucleotides: TGTGCCAGCAGTCTGCGGACAGGGGGCCTTGAAAAACTGTTTTTT. Protein sequence: CASSLRTGGLEKLFF.